This T cell receptor beta chain was identified during a study of cytomegalovirus exposure and HLA in healthy donors. About the study: An earlier analysis found 95 million to 140 million unique TCR beta sequences from about 179 million T cells.

In this sample, this clone turned up once. Its antigen is not identified. CDR3 length equals 13 residues. CDR1 is MNHEY and CDR2 is SMNVEV in the germline V gene (reference sequence). Trimming took off 6 bases at V and 0 bases at J, with 9 bases between the two ends. In the PCR, 60 Vbeta and 13 Jbeta primers were used. Using immunoSEQ multiplex PCR, the repertoire was profiled, and TCRdb retains in-frame clones only, with some absent. The sample contains about 150,000 clones, roughly 80% of which appear only once. Study-wide results and limits: Presence/absence results assume similar sequencing depth per donor, which may not hold. Common viral pathogens (according to a later analysis) appeared linked to several of the most significant clusters. Within an earlier analysis, most TCR beta V segments proved productive either about 90% or about 30% of the time.

Material for sequencing was PBMCs. The chain joins TRBV27 to TRBJ2-7; the D gene is possibly TRBD1 (5 bases). This sequence was found in a woman aged 40-49 years in good health and CMV-seronegative. CDR3 DNA: TGTGCCAGCAGGGCCGACAGCTCCTACGAGCAGTACTTC. Translating it yields CASRADSSYEQYF.